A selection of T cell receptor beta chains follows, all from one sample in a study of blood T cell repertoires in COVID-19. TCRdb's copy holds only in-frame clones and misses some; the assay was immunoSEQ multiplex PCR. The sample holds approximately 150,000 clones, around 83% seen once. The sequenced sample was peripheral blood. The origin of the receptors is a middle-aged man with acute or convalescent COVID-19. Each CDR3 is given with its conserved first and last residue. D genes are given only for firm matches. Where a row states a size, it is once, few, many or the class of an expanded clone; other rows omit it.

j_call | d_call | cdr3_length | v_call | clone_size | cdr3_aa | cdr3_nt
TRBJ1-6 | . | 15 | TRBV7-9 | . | CASSQQGFGNSPLHF | TGTGCCAGCAGCCAACAGGGCTTTGGGAATTCACCCCTCCACTTT
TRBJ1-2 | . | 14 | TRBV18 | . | CASSPTTGDDGYTF | TGTGCCAGCTCACCTACAACGGGGGACGATGGCTACACCTTC
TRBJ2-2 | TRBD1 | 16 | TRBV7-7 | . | CASSSINRGDTGELFF | TGTGCTAGCAGCTCGATAAACAGGGGGGACACCGGGGAGCTGTTTTTT
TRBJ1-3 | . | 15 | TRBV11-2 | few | CASSFQRGAGNTIYF | TGTGCCAGCAGCTTCCAACGGGGGGCAGGAAACACCATATATTTT
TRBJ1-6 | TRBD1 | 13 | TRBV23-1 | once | CASIKDRGTTLHF | TGCGCCAGCATTAAGGACAGGGGGACCACCCTCCACTTT
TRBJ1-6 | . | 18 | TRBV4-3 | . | CASSQGASLGGYYSPLHF | TGCGCCAGCAGCCAAGGGGCCTCCCTTGGGGGCTACTATTCACCCCTCCACTTT
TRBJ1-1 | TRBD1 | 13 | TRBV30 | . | CAWRDRGGTEAFF | TGTGCCTGGAGAGACAGGGGGGGCACTGAAGCTTTCTTT
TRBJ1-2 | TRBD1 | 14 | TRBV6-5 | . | CASSYSGQGYGYTF | TGTGCCAGCAGTTACTCGGGACAGGGGTATGGCTACACCTTC
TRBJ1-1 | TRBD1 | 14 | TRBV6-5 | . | CASSSPGQGVRAFF | TGTGCCAGCAGTTCCCCGGGACAGGGGGTTCGGGCTTTCTTT
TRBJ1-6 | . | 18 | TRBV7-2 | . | CASSLDPPTDTFNSPLHF | TGTGCCAGCAGCTTAGACCCGCCGACAGATACCTTTAATTCACCCCTCCACTTT
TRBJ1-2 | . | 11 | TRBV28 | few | CASREERGYTF | TGTGCCAGCAGGGAAGAGCGTGGCTACACCTTC
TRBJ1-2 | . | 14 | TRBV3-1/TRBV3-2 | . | CASSKTASNYGYTF | TGTGCCAGCAGCAAGACAGCCTCTAACTATGGCTACACCTTC
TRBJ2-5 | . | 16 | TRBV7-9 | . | CASRPPLVTGEETQYF | TGTGCCAGCAGACCACCACTGGTTACAGGAGAAGAGACCCAGTACTTC
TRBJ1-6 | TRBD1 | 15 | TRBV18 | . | CASSPDRGWNSPLHF | TGTGCCAGCTCACCGGACAGGGGATGGAATTCACCCCTCCACTTT
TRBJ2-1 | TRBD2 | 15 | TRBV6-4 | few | CASSGTSGGGDEQFF | TGTGCCAGCAGTGGTACTAGCGGGGGCGGGGATGAGCAGTTCTTC
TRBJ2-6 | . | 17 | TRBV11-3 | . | CASSSTGTQAGANVLTF | TGTGCCAGCAGCTCCACCGGGACACAAGCTGGGGCCAACGTCCTGACTTTC
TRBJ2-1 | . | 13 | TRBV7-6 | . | CASSATTNNEQFF | TGTGCCAGCAGCGCGACTACCAACAATGAGCAGTTCTTC
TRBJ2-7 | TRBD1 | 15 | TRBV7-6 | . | CASSSGTGLVWEQYF | TGTGCCAGCAGCTCCGGGACAGGGTTAGTTTGGGAGCAGTACTTC
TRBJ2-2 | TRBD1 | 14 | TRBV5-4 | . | CASRGQGNTGELFF | TGTGCCAGCAGAGGACAGGGTAACACCGGGGAGCTGTTTTTT
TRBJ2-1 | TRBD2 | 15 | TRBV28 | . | CASSSTSGGLNEQFF | TGTGCCAGCAGTTCGACTAGCGGGGGGTTAAATGAGCAGTTCTTC
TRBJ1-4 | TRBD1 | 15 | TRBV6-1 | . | CASSSLGTAGEKLFF | TGTGCCAGCAGTTCCCTCGGGACAGCTGGAGAAAAACTGTTTTTT
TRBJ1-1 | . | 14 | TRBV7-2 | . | CAIQAGQQNTEAFF | TGTGCCATCCAAGCCGGACAGCAAAACACTGAAGCTTTCTTT
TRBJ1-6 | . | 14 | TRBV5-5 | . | CASSPAGGGSPLHF | TGTGCCAGCAGCCCCGCCGGTGGCGGTTCACCCCTCCACTTT
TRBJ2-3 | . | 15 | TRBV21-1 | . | CASRGRGAGTDTQYF | TGTGCCAGCAGGGGCCGGGGGGCCGGCACAGATACGCAGTATTTT
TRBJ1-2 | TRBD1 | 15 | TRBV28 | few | CASSIITGGNYGYTF | TGTGCCAGCAGTATCATCACAGGGGGAAACTATGGCTACACCTTC
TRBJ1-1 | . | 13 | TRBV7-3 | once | CASSLGRNTEAFF | TGTGCCAGCAGCTTAGGGAGGAACACTGAAGCTTTCTTT
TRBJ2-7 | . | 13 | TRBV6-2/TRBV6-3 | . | CASSRGGTYEQYF | TGTGCCAGCAGTAGGGGGGGGACCTACGAGCAGTACTTC
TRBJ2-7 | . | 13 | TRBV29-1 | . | CSVLGRGSYEQYF | TGCAGCGTTTTAGGGAGAGGGTCCTACGAGCAGTACTTC
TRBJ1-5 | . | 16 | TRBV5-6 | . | CASSLAGRNSNQPQHF | TGTGCCAGCAGCTTGGCCGGTCGAAATAGCAATCAGCCCCAGCATTTT
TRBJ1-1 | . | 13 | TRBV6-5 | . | CASRVDRNTEAFF | TGTGCCAGCAGAGTCGACAGGAACACTGAAGCTTTCTTT
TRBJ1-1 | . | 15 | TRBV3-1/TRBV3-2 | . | CASSPTRGGSTEAFF | TGTGCCAGCAGCCCTACCCGCGGAGGGAGCACTGAAGCTTTCTTT
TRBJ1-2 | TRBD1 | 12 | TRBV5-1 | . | CASSEDRYGYTF | TGCGCCAGCAGCGAGGACAGGTATGGCTACACCTTC
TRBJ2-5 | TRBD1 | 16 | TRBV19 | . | CASSPGQGASQETQYF | TGTGCCAGTAGTCCGGGACAGGGGGCATCCCAAGAGACCCAGTACTTC
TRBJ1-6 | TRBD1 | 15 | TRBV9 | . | CASSVRTGDNSPLHF | TGTGCCAGCAGCGTAAGGACAGGCGATAATTCACCCCTCCACTTT
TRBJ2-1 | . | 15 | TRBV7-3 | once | CASSLWGGVYNEQFF | TGTGCCAGCAGCTTATGGGGCGGGGTATACAATGAGCAGTTCTTC
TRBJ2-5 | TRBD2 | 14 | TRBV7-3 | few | CASSNSGGGETQYF | TGTGCCAGCAGTAATAGCGGGGGCGGGGAGACCCAGTACTTC
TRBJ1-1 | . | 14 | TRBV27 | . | CASSLRSSPRRAFF | TGTGCCAGCAGTTTACGGTCCTCCCCCCGTCGGGCTTTCTTT
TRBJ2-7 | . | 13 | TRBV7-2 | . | CASSLEGQYEQYF | TGTGCCAGCAGCTTAGAGGGGCAATACGAGCAGTACTTC
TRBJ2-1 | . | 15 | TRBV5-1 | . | CASSSTGSSYNEQFF | TGCGCCAGCAGTAGCACGGGGAGCTCCTACAATGAGCAGTTCTTC
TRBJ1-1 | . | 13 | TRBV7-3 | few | CASSLQVNTEAFF | TGTGCCAGCAGCTTACAGGTGAACACTGAAGCTTTCTTT
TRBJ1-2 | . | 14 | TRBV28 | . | CASSFRGRGDGYTF | TGTGCCAGCAGTTTTAGAGGGCGCGGGGATGGCTACACCTTC
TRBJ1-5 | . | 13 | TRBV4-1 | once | CASSQDPNQPQHF | TGCGCCAGCAGCCAAGATCCGAATCAGCCCCAGCATTTT
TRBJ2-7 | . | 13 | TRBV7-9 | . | CASSFYRDYEQYF | TGTGCCAGCAGCTTTTACAGGGACTACGAGCAGTACTTC
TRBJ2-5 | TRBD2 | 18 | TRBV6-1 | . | CASSEVSLSGGARETQYF | TGTGCCAGCAGTGAAGTATCTTTAAGCGGGGGGGCCCGAGAGACCCAGTACTTC
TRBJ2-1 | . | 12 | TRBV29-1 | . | CSVLRGLDEQFF | TGCAGCGTTCTAAGAGGGTTGGACGAGCAGTTCTTC
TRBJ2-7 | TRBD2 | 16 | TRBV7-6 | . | CASSLAKAGGLYEQYF | TGTGCCAGCAGCTTAGCGAAGGCGGGGGGGCTCTACGAGCAGTACTTC
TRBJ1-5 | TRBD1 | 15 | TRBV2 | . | CASKEGQGSNQPQHF | TGTGCCAGCAAAGAGGGACAGGGGAGCAATCAGCCCCAGCATTTT
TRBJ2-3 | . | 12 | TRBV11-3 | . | CASSQATDTQYF | TGTGCCAGCAGCCAGGCGACAGATACGCAGTATTTT
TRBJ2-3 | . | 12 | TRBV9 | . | CASGGAADTQYF | TGTGCCAGCGGGGGGGCCGCAGATACGCAGTATTTT
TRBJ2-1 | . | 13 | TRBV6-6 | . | CASISGSYNEQFF | TGTGCCAGCATTAGCGGTTCCTACAATGAGCAGTTCTTC
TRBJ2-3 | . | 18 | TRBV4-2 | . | CASSQDRAALARMDTQYF | TGTGCCAGCAGCCAAGATAGAGCGGCTCTAGCGCGGATGGATACGCAGTATTTT
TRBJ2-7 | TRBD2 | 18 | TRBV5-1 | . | CASSLVGLAGGNAYEQYF | TGCGCCAGCAGCTTGGTGGGACTAGCGGGGGGGAACGCCTACGAGCAGTACTTC
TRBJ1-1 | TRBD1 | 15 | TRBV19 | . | CASSMVGQVNTEAFF | TGTGCCAGTAGTATGGTGGGACAGGTGAACACTGAAGCTTTCTTT